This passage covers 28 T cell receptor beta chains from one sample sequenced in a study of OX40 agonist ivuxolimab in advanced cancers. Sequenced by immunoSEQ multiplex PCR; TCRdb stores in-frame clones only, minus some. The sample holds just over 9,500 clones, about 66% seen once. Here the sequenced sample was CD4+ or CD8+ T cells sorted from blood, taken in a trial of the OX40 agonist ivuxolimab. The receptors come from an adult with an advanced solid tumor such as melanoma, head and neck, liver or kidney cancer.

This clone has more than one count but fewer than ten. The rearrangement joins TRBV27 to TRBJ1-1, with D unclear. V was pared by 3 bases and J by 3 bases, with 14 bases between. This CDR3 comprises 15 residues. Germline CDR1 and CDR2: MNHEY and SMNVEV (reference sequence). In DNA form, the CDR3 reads TGTGCCAGCAGTTTGAGCTTTGGGGTTGACACTGAAGCTTTCTTT. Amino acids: CASSLSFGVDTEAFF.

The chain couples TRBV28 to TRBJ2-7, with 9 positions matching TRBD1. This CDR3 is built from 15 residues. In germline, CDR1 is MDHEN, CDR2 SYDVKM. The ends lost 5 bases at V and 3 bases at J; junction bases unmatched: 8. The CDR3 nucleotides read TGTGCCAGCAGTCCGAGACAGGGGGTCTACTACGAGCAGTACTTC. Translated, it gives CASSPRQGVYYEQYF.

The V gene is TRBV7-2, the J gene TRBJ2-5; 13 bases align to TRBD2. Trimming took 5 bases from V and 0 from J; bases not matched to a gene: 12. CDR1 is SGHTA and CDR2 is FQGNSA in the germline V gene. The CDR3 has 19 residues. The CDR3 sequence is CASSPPARGLAGYQETQYF. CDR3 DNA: TGTGCCAGCAGCCCTCCGGCGCGGGGACTAGCGGGGTACCAAGAGACCCAGTACTTC.

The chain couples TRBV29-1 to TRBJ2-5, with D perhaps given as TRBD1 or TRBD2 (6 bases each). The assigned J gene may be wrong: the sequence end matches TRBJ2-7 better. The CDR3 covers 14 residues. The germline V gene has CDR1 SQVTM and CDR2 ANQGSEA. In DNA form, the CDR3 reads TGCAGCGTTGAAGTCAGGGGAGGTTCCTACGAGCAGTACTTC. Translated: CSVEVRGGSYEQYF.

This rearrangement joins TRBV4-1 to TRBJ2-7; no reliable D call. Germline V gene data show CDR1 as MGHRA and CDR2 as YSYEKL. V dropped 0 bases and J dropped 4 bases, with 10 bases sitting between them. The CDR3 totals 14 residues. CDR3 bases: TGCGCCAGCAGCCAAGATCGAGCAGCTTACGAGCAGTACTTC. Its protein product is CASSQDRAAYEQYF.

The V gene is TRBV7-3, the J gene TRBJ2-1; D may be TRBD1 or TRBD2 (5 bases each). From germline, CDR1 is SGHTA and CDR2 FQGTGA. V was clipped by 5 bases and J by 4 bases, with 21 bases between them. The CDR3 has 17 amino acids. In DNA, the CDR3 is TGTGCCAGCAGCCCCACCGGGACGGAAGGTTGGTACAATGAGCAGTTCTTC. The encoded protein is CASSPTGTEGWYNEQFF.

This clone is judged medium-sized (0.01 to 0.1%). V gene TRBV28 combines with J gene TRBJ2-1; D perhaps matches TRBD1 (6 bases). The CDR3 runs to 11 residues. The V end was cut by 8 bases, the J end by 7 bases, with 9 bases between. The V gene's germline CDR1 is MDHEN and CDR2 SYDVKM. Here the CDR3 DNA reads TGTGCCAGCGCAGGGGTGAATGAGCAGTTCTTC. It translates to CASAGVNEQFF. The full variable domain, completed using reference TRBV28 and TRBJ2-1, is DVKVTQSSRYLVKRTGEKVFLECVQDMDHENMFWYRQDPGLGLRLIYFSYDVKMKEKGDIPEGYSVSREKKERFSLILESASTNQTSMYLCASAGVNEQFFGPGTRLTVL.

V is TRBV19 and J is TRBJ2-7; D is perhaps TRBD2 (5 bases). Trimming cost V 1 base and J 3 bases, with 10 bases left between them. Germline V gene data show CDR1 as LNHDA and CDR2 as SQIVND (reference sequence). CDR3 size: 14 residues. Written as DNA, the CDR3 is TGTGCCAGTAGTATAGCTACGGGGAACTACGAGCAGTACTTC. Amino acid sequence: CASSIATGNYEQYF.

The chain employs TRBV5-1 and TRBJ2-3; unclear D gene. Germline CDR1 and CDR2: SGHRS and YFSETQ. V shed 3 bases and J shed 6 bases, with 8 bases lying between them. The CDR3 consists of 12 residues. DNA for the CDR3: TGCGCCAGCAGCTGGGTGGAGGATACGCAGTATTTT. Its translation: CASSWVEDTQYF.

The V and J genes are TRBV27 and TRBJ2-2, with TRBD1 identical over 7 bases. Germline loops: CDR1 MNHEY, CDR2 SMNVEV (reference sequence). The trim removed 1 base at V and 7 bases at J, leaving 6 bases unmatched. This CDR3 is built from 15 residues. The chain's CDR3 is CASSLYRGSNGELFF. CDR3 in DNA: TGTGCCAGCAGTTTATACAGGGGTAGTAACGGGGAGCTGTTTTTT.

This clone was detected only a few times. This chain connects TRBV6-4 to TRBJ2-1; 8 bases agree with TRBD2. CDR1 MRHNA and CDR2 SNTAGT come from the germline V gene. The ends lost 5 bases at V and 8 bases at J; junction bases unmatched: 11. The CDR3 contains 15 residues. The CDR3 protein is CASSSTSGPWDEQFF. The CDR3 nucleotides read TGTGCCAGCAGTTCTACTAGCGGACCGTGGGATGAGCAGTTCTTC.

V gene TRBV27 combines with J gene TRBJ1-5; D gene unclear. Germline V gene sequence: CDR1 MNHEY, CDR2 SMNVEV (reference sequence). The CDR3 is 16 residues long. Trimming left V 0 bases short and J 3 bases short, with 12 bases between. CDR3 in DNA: TGTGCCAGCAGTTTATCTTGGGGAATGGTCAATCAGCCCCAGCATTTT. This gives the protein CASSLSWGMVNQPQHF.

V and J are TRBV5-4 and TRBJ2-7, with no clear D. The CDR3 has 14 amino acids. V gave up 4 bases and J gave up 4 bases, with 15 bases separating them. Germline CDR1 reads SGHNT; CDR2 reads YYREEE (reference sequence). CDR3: CASSPGYFEYEQYF. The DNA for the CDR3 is TGTGCCAGCAGCCCTGGGTACTTCGAGTACGAGCAGTACTTC.

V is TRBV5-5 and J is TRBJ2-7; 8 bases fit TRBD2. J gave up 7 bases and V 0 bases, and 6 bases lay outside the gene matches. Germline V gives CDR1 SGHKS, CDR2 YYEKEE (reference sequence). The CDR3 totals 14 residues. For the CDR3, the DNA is TGTGCCAGCAGCTTGGGCGGGGGGACTAATGAGCAGTACTTC. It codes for CASSLGGGTNEQYF. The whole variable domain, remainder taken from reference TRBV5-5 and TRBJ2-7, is DAGVTQSPTHLIKTRGQQVTLRCSPISGHKSVSWYQQVLGQGPQFIFQYYEKEERGRGNFPDRFSARQFPNYSSELNVNALLLGDSALYLCASSLGGGTNEQYFGPGTRLTVT.

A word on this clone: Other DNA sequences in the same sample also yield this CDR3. CDR3 amino acids: CASSVELGDEQFF. The DNA of the CDR3 is TGTGCCAGCAGCGTAGAGTTGGGCGATGAGCAGTTCTTC. V usage is TRBV9 and J usage is TRBJ2-1; unclear D gene. Germline V lookup: CDR1 SGDLS, CDR2 YYNGEE. V was trimmed by 0 bases and J by 8 bases, leaving 9 bases between them. The CDR3 loop spans 13 amino acids.

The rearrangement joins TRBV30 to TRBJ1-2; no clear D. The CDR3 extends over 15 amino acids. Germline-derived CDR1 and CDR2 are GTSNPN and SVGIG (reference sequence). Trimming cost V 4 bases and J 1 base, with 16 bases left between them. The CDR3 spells CAWTPEAPNNYGYTF. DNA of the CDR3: TGTGCCTGGACTCCCGAGGCTCCGAATAACTATGGCTACACCTTC.

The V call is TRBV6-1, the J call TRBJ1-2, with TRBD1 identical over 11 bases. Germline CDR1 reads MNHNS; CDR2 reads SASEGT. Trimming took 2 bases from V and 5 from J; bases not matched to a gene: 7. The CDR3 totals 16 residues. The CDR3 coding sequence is TGTGCCAGCAGTGAATGGGGACAGGGGGAAGGTTATGGCTACACCTTC. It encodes CASSEWGQGEGYGYTF.

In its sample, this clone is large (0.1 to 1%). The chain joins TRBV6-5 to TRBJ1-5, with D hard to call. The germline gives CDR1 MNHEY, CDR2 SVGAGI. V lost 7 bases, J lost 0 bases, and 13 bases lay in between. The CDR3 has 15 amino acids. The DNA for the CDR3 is TGTGCCAGCACCCCCCGTACCGGTAGCAATCAGCCCCAGCATTTT. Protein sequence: CASTPRTGSNQPQHF.

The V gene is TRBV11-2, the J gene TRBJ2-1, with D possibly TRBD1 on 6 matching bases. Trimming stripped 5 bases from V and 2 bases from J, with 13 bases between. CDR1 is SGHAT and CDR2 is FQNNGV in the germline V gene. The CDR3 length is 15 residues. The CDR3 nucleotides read TGTGCCAGCAGCACAGTAACAGGGACCTACAATGAGCAGTTCTTC. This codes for CASSTVTGTYNEQFF.

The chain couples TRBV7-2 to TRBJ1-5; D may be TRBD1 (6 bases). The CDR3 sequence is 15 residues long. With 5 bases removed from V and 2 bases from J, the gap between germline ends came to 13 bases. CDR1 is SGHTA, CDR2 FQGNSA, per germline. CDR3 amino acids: CASSPQGNRNQPQHF. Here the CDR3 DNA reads TGTGCCAGCAGCCCTCAGGGGAACCGCAATCAGCCCCAGCATTTT.

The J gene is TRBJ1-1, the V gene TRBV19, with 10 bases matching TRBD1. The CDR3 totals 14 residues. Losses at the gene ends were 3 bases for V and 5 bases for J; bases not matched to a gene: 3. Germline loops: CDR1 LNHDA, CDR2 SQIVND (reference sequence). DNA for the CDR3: TGTGCCAGTAGTATGGGACAGGGGACAACTGAAGCTTTCTTT. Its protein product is CASSMGQGTTEAFF.

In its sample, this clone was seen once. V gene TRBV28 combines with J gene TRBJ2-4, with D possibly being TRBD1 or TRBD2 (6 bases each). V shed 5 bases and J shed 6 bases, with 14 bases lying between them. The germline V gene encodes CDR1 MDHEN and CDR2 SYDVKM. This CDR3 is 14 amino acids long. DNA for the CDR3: TGTGCCAGCAGTCCAGGGGTGGGGGGAAACATTCAGTACTTC. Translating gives CASSPGVGGNIQYF.

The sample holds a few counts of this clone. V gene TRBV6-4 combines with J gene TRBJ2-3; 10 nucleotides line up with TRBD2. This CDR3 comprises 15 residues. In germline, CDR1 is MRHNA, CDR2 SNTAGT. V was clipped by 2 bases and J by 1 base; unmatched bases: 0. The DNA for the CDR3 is TGTGCCAGCAGTGACCTAGCGGGGGGCACAGATACGCAGTATTTT. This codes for CASSDLAGGTDTQYF.

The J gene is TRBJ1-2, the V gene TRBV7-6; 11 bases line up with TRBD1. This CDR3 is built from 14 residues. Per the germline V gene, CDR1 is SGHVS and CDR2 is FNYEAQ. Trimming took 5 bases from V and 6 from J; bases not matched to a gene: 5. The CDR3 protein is CASSHGQGANGYTF. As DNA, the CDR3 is TGTGCCAGCAGCCACGGACAGGGGGCGAATGGCTACACCTTC.

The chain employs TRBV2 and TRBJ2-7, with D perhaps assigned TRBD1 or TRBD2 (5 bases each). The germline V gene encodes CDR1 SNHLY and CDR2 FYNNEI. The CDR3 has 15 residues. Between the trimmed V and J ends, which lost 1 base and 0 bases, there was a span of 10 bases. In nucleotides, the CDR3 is TGTGCCAGCAGTGAAGTGGTGGGGGTCTCCTACGAGCAGTACTTC. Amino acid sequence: CASSEVVGVSYEQYF.

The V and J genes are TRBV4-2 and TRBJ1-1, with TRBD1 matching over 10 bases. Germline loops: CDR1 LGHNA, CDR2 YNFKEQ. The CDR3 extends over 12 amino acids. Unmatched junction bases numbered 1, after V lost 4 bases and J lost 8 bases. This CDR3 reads CASSPGQGEAFF. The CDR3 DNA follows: TGTGCCAGCAGCCCGGGACAGGGGGAAGCTTTCTTT.

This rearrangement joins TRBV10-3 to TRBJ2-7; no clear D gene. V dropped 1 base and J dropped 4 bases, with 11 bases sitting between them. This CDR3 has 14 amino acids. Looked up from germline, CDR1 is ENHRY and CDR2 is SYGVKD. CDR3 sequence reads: CAISELAVFYEQYF. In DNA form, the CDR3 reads TGTGCCATCAGTGAGTTGGCAGTTTTTTACGAGCAGTACTTC.

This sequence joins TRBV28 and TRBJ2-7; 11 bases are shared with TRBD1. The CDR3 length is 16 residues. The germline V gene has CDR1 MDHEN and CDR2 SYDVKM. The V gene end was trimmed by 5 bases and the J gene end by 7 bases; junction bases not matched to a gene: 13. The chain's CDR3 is CASSTTRTGGDWEQYF. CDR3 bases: TGTGCCAGCAGTACCACCAGGACAGGGGGCGATTGGGAGCAGTACTTC.